The clone carrying this TCR beta chain appeared many times. Its antigen remains unidentified. This sequence may be a read error, since a much larger clone differs from it by one base. The data derive from a study of Graves' ophthalmopathy and Graves' hyperthyroidism. Broader study findings: The model flagged ophthalmopathy progression at approximately 70% sensitivity and 72% to 75% specificity.

Active ophthalmopathy (CAS at least 3, NOSPECS at least 4), lasting under 3 months. Reliance was placed on clinical symptoms, serum thyroxine, TRAb, thyroid ultrasound and orbital computed tomography for diagnosis. The PBMCs used were ones drawn from about 9.2 ml of fresh peripheral blood. TCR beta CDR3 amplification used RNA transcripts. The first round was an RT-PCR with HTBI primers, and the second round was a multiplex PCR. Each CDR3 protein gets one entry after TCRdb re-called the multiplex PCR reads with MiXCR. Among 450,000 or so distinct CDR3 sequences, roughly an eighth were seen once, and the ten largest hold about 9.4%. V dropped 2 bases and J dropped 3; count of bases not matched to a gene: 1. The V gene's germline CDR1 is MNHEY and CDR2 SVGAGI. This CDR3 region has 13 residues.

The source of this sequence is a woman aged 25 to 39 with Graves' ophthalmopathy. This rearrangement joins TRBV6-5 to TRBJ2-7; 7 bases are a match to TRBD1. Input material: blood. CDR3 sequence reads: CASSYGQVYEQYF. As DNA, the CDR3 is TGTGCCAGCAGTTACGGACAGGTCTACGAGCAGTACTTC.